Listed here are 14 T cell receptor beta chains from one sample, sequenced in a study of T cell repertoires in ileal Crohn's disease. The time point is: inflamed ileum from the surgical specimen. Measured with immunoSEQ multiplex PCR; TCRdb has only the in-frame clones, and not every one. Among about 3,300 clones listed, more than 85% were seen once. Sequencing was performed on ileal tissue. The receptors here all came from an adult with Crohn's disease.

The chain combines TRBV6-5 with TRBJ1-3; TRBD1 matches 8 bases. The V and J ends lost 8 bases and 2 bases, in that order; junction bases with no gene match: 2. The CDR3 runs 13 residues. Germline CDR1 is MNHEY and CDR2 is SVGAGI. The CDR3 DNA reads as TGTGCCAGCTGGACAGGGACTGGAAACACCATATATTTT. As protein: CASWTGTGNTIYF.

V usage is TRBV9 and J usage is TRBJ2-1; 13 bases fit TRBD2. After removal of 4 bases from V and 0 bases from J, the junction contained 13 bases not matched to a gene. In germline, CDR1 is SGDLS, CDR2 YYNGEE. The CDR3 extends over 20 amino acids. DNA of the CDR3: TGTGCCAGCAGCCTCCGAAGGACTAGCGGGGGTCATAGCTCCTACAATGAGCAGTTCTTC. Amino acid sequence: CASSLRRTSGGHSSYNEQFF.

V is TRBV7-3 and J is TRBJ2-1; tentatively, D is TRBD2 (7 bases). V dropped 5 bases and J dropped 4 bases, with 15 bases sitting between them. This CDR3 region has 15 residues. Germline V gene sequence: CDR1 SGHTA, CDR2 FQGTGA. The CDR3 nucleotides read TGTGCCAGCAGCCCCCTCGGGGGGCCGTACAATGAGCAGTTCTTC. It codes for CASSPLGGPYNEQFF.

This sequence joins TRBV9 and TRBJ2-1; D is possibly TRBD1 (6 bases). CDR1 is SGDLS, CDR2 YYNGEE, per germline. CDR3 size: 14 residues. V dropped 4 bases and J dropped 8 bases, with 16 bases sitting between them. The CDR3 DNA follows: TGTGCCAGCAGCCCGAGATGGGGGCAGGATGAGCAGTTCTTC. This sequence encodes CASSPRWGQDEQFF.

This clone has only one observation. V gene TRBV6-1 combines with J gene TRBJ2-4; the D gene is possibly TRBD2 (5 bases). There are 14 residues in the CDR3. V dropped 10 bases and J dropped 0 bases, with 13 bases sitting between them. Germline loops: CDR1 MNHNS, CDR2 SASEGT. The CDR3 bases are TGTGCCACTAGACCGGGATTAGCCAAAAACATTCAGTACTTC. Translating gives CATRPGLAKNIQYF.

The chain has TRBV7-2 and TRBJ2-7, with D perhaps matching TRBD1 (6 bases). The CDR3 runs to 15 residues. Germline V gene data show CDR1 as SGHTA and CDR2 as FQGNSA. V lost 6 bases and J lost 2, with 17 bases in between. This CDR3 is CASSSPGVATYEQYF. The CDR3 nucleotides are TGTGCCAGCAGTTCCCCAGGGGTGGCAACCTACGAGCAGTACTTC.

The CDR3 region has the DNA TGTGCCAGCAGCCAAGACATGACTAGCTTAGATACGCAGTATTTT. Its protein is CASSQDMTSLDTQYF. The chain joins TRBV4-2 to TRBJ2-3; 7 positions match TRBD2. The CDR3 runs 15 residues. Trimming at V came to 0 bases and at J to 5 bases, leaving 5 bases not matched to a gene. Per the germline V gene, CDR1 is LGHNA and CDR2 is YNFKEQ.

The sample holds one count of this clone. The chain employs TRBV5-1 and TRBJ2-2, with D tentatively TRBD1 or TRBD2 (5 bases each). This CDR3 spans 13 amino acids. CDR1 is SGHRS and CDR2 is YFSETQ in the germline V gene. Trimming removed 3 bases at V and 7 bases at J, with 10 bases between. This chain's CDR3 is CASSSRGGGELFF. CDR3 DNA sequence: TGCGCCAGCAGCTCCCGTGGGGGCGGGGAGCTGTTTTTT.

This chain links TRBV7-3 with TRBJ1-2; a weak D match, TRBD1 (6 bases). The CDR3 runs 13 residues. V lost 2 bases and J lost 8, with 12 bases in between. Germline V gene lookup returns CDR1 SGHTA and CDR2 FQGTGA. CDR3 region: CASSLGRGVGYTF. The CDR3 region has the DNA TGTGCCAGCAGCTTAGGCAGGGGAGTGGGCTACACCTTC.

V gene TRBV7-9 combines with J gene TRBJ2-4; no clear D gene. CDR1 is SEHNR, CDR2 FQNEAQ, per germline (reference sequence). V lost 5 bases, J lost 1 base, and 15 bases lay in between. The CDR3 covers 16 residues. CDR3 DNA sequence: TGTGCCAGCAGCGCCTACATGGGCATGGCCAAAAACATTCAGTACTTC. Translated, it gives CASSAYMGMAKNIQYF.

The genes are TRBV18 and TRBJ2-1; D is undetermined. The V gene's germline CDR1 is KGHSH and CDR2 LQKENI. The CDR3 has 15 residues. V was clipped by 0 bases and J by 0 bases, with 6 bases between them. The CDR3: CASSPPLSSYNEQFF. The CDR3 region has the DNA TGTGCCAGCTCACCACCACTAAGCTCCTACAATGAGCAGTTCTTC.

The chain uses TRBV4-1 and TRBJ2-7; 7 bases line up with TRBD2. V lost 4 bases, J lost 3 bases, and 12 bases stayed unmatched. The germline V gene encodes CDR1 MGHRA and CDR2 YSYEKL. This CDR3 contains 16 residues. This CDR3 is CASSLSTGTTNYEQYF. The CDR3 region has the DNA TGCGCCAGCAGCCTTTCGACCGGGACTACCAACTACGAGCAGTACTTC.

V usage is TRBV7-3 and J usage is TRBJ1-1; 9 bases fit TRBD1. This CDR3 has 15 residues. CDR1 is SGHTA and CDR2 is FQGTGA in the germline V gene. Trimming at V came to 2 bases and at J to 4 bases, leaving 5 bases not matched to a gene. The CDR3 DNA sequence: TGTGCCAGCAGCTTAGGGACAGGGATGGTCACTGAAGCTTTCTTT. Translation: CASSLGTGMVTEAFF.

The CDR3: CASSLFGGSGVGNTEAFF. The CDR3, as DNA: TGTGCCAGCAGTTTATTTGGGGGGAGCGGAGTAGGGAACACTGAAGCTTTCTTT. This chain uses TRBV27 with TRBJ1-1; D perhaps matches TRBD1 (5 bases). Germline V gene sequence: CDR1 MNHEY, CDR2 SMNVEV (reference sequence). V gave up 1 base and J gave up 1 base, with 19 bases separating them. The CDR3 consists of 18 residues.